The clone carrying this T cell receptor beta chain was seen repeatedly, ten times or more. The sample comes from a study of T-cell memory formation after mild COVID-19. Germline V CDR1 and CDR2: MNHEY, SVGEGT. Trimming took 2 bases from V and 2 from J; bases not matched to a gene: 4. CDR3 length: 16 residues. TCRdb redid the calling of the 5' RACE reads with MiXCR, one entry per CDR3 protein. The sample includes 30,000 to 40,000 distinct CDR3 sequences, roughly 10% of them seen just once. The rearrangement uses TRBV6-2 or TRBV6-3 and TRBJ2-2, with TRBD2 matching 8 bases. The sample taken for sequencing was PBMCs or a T cell subset sorted from them (not recorded which). This receptor was identified in a man aged 18 to 29 who had mild COVID-19 (a few samples of this study predate the infection). Cell type and time point are not known. For the CDR3, the DNA is TGTGCCAGCAGTTACGTCGGGGGGGTAAACACCGGGGAGCTGTTTTTT. This sequence encodes CASSYVGGVNTGELFF.